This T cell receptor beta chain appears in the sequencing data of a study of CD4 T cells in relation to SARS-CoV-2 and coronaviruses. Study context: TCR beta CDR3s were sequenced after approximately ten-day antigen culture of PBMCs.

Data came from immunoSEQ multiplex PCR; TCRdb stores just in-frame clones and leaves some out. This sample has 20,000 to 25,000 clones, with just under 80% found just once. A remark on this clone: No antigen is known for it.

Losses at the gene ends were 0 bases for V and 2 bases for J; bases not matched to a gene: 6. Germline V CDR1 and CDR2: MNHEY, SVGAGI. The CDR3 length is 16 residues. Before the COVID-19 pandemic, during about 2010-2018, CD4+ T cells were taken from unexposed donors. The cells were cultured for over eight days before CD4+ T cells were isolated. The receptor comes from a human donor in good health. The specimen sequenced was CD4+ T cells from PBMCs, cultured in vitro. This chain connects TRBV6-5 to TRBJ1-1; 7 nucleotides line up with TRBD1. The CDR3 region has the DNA TGTGCCAGCAGTTACTCGGTACAGGGGTTTAACACTGAAGCTTTCTTT. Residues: CASSYSVQGFNTEAFF.